These 31 T cell receptor beta chains were sequenced from one sample in a study of vaccination and CD4 T cells after COVID-19. The Oncomine TCR Beta short-read assay was applied to DNA of cultured CD4+ T cells. One entry per CDR3 protein, called by TCRdb with MiXCR from the PCR reads. The table lists approximately 17,000 distinct CDR3 sequences, about 59% of them singletons. The treatment: approximately nine-day PBMC culture with coronavirus spike peptide pools or control peptides (ViraFEST assay). What these receptors recognize is not known. Sample: CD4+ T cells from blood, cultured in vitro, taken before SARS-CoV-2 vaccination. These receptors originate from a human donor who had recovered from COVID-19.

This chain joins TRBV5-1 and TRBJ2-2; the D is unclear. The CDR3 sequence is 14 residues long. The germline gives CDR1 SGHRS, CDR2 YFSETQ. V was clipped by 2 bases and J by 1 base, with 6 bases between them. The CDR3 here is CASSFTENTGELFF. For the CDR3, the DNA is TGCGCCAGCAGCTTCACAGAGAACACCGGGGAGCTGTTTTTT.

The V and J genes are TRBV29-1 and TRBJ1-1; TRBD1 is a possible D gene (5 bases). Trimming left V 3 bases short and J 5 bases short, with 13 bases between. Germline V gene lookup returns CDR1 SQVTM and CDR2 ANQGSEA. The CDR3 loop spans 13 amino acids. DNA for the CDR3: TGCAGCGTTGATGCGCAGGGTAGAACTGAAGCTTTCTTT. It translates to CSVDAQGRTEAFF.

V gene TRBV27 combines with J gene TRBJ2-6, with D unresolved. CDR3 length equals 15 residues. The germline V gene has CDR1 MNHEY and CDR2 SMNVEV (reference sequence). V shed 6 bases and J shed 0 bases, with 9 bases lying between them. Written as DNA, the CDR3 is TGTGCCAGCAGACGCAAAAGCTCTGGGGCCAACGTCCTGACTTTC. This translates into CASRRKSSGANVLTF.

The rearrangement uses TRBV2 and TRBJ1-2; 10 nucleotides line up with TRBD1. Trimming removed 6 bases from V and 6 bases from J; junction bases left unmatched: 10. This CDR3 comprises 15 residues. From germline, CDR1 is SNHLY and CDR2 FYNNEI. DNA of the CDR3: TGTGCCAGCAGAGCCTCGGGGACAGGGGCGAATGGCTACACCTTC. The encoded protein is CASRASGTGANGYTF.

V usage is TRBV20-1 and J usage is TRBJ2-7, with D possibly being TRBD2 (5 bases). Germline V gives CDR1 DFQATT, CDR2 SNEGSKA (reference sequence). The germline V and J ends were trimmed by 1 base and 5 bases, with 12 bases remaining between them. The CDR3 is made up of 13 amino acids. DNA for the CDR3: TGCAGTGCTAGAGTTTGGGAGTTCGACGAGCAGTACTTC. It yields the protein CSARVWEFDEQYF.

This rearrangement joins TRBV6-1 to TRBJ1-2; 7 positions agree with TRBD1. After removal of 4 bases from V and 7 bases from J, the junction contained 9 bases not matched to a gene. CDR1 and CDR2 from the germline V gene are MNHNS and SASEGT. There are 14 residues in the CDR3. DNA for the CDR3: TGTGCCAGCAGTGTCGGGACAGAAGAACGTGGCTACACCTTC. Translation gives CASSVGTEERGYTF.

The V call is TRBV24-1, the J call TRBJ1-5; no clear D. Germline CDR1 and CDR2: KGHDR and SFDVKD. Between the trimmed V and J ends, which lost 5 bases and 3 bases, there was a span of 4 bases. This CDR3 has 12 residues. The CDR3 region has the DNA TGTGCCACCAGTGCCACCAATCAGCCCCAGCATTTT. Translating it yields CATSATNQPQHF.

This clonotype was observed once. V and J are TRBV10-1 and TRBJ1-1; no definite D call. This CDR3 contains 12 residues. The germline V and J ends were trimmed by 4 bases and 1 base, with 4 bases remaining between them. Germline-derived CDR1 and CDR2 are WNHNN and SYGVQD (reference sequence). This CDR3 is CASSGGNTEAFF. The CDR3 coding sequence is TGCGCCAGCAGTGGGGGGAACACTGAAGCTTTCTTT.

The V call is TRBV4-2, the J call TRBJ2-7; 8 nucleotides align to TRBD2. Germline CDR1 and CDR2: LGHNA and YNFKEQ. Trimming took 3 bases from V and 2 from J; bases not matched to a gene: 9. CDR3 length: 16 residues. This CDR3 reads CASSHPNSGTAYEQYF. The CDR3, as DNA: TGTGCCAGCAGCCACCCAAATAGCGGGACCGCCTACGAGCAGTACTTC.

The CDR3 loop is CATSPRFSGPYEQYF. As DNA, the CDR3 is TGTGCCACCAGTCCACGCTTTAGCGGTCCCTACGAGCAGTACTTC. This chain links TRBV24-1 with TRBJ2-7, with D maybe TRBD2 (6 bases). The V end was cut by 6 bases, the J end by 2 bases, with 16 bases between. The CDR3 has 15 amino acids. CDR1 and CDR2 (germline): KGHDR, SFDVKD.

The sample holds a few counts of this clonotype. The rearrangement uses TRBV6-2 or TRBV6-3 and TRBJ2-5; no definite D call. The germline CDR1 and CDR2 sequences are MNHEY and SVGEGT. The CDR3 length is 12 residues. Trimming removed 6 bases at V and 4 bases at J, with 9 bases between. The CDR3 DNA reads TGTGCCAGCAGCGGATATACAGAGACCCAGTACTTC. Protein sequence: CASSGYTETQYF.

The chain uses TRBV20-1 and TRBJ2-5, with 8 nucleotides matching TRBD2. V was pared by 2 bases and J by 0 bases, with 8 bases of the junction left unmatched. This CDR3 is built from 16 residues. Germline CDR1 and CDR2: DFQATT and SNEGSKA (reference sequence). CDR3 loop: CSARSSGRADQETQYF. CDR3 in DNA: TGCAGTGCTAGATCGAGCGGGAGAGCAGACCAAGAGACCCAGTACTTC.

This clonotype was picked up a small number of times. This rearrangement joins TRBV19 to TRBJ1-5; no definite D call. The CDR3 covers 15 residues. Trimming cost V 1 base and J 2 bases, with 9 bases left between them. Germline CDR1 reads LNHDA; CDR2 reads SQIVND (reference sequence). Here the CDR3 reads CASSIGEVRNQPQHF. CDR3 nucleotides: TGTGCCAGTAGTATAGGAGAGGTCCGCAATCAGCCCCAGCATTTT.

V is TRBV6-4 and J is TRBJ2-1; TRBD2 agrees at 10 bases. The CDR3 loop spans 18 amino acids. Per germline, CDR1 MRHNA and CDR2 SNTAGT. The V segment lost 0 bases and the J segment 7 bases; nucleotides outside the gene matches: 12. In DNA form, the CDR3 reads TGTGCCAGCAGTGACTCTGAGGCTAGCGGGAGTAGTAAGAATGAGCAGTTCTTC. It specifies CASSDSEASGSSKNEQFF.

This rearrangement joins TRBV6-5 to TRBJ1-2, with D unresolved. Between the trimmed V and J ends, which lost 0 bases and 2 bases, there was a span of 10 bases. Germline-derived CDR1 and CDR2 are MNHEY and SVGAGI. This CDR3 contains 15 residues. The CDR3 protein is CASSYSGRRNYGYTF. The CDR3 DNA reads TGTGCCAGCAGTTACTCAGGGCGAAGGAACTATGGCTACACCTTC.

This clonotype has a handful of counts. The rearrangement joins TRBV27 to TRBJ2-3; D ambiguous. V gave up 4 bases and J gave up 1 base, with 15 bases separating them. Germline V lookup: CDR1 MNHEY, CDR2 SMNVEV (reference sequence). The CDR3 sequence is 16 residues long. The CDR3 nucleotides are TGTGCCAGCAGTTCATGGGATTCCCGGGGCACAGATACGCAGTATTTT. Translated: CASSSWDSRGTDTQYF.

The rearrangement links TRBV15 to TRBJ2-3, with TRBD2 identical over 8 bases. The CDR3 totals 23 residues. Germline V lookup: CDR1 LNHNV, CDR2 YYDKDF (reference sequence). J lost 1 base, V lost 4 bases, and 28 bases had no gene match. CDR3 in amino acids: CATSNAILGGVAGSYPGTDTQYF. The CDR3 coding sequence is TGTGCCACCAGCAACGCCATTCTTGGGGGGGTAGCGGGATCATATCCGGGCACAGATACGCAGTATTTT.

The chain has TRBV4-1 and TRBJ2-3; 7 bases match TRBD1. This CDR3 contains 15 residues. The V and J ends lost 3 bases and 2 bases, in that order; junction bases with no gene match: 5. Germline V gene sequence: CDR1 MGHRA, CDR2 YSYEKL. CDR3 sequence (DNA): TGCGCCAGCAGCCACCAGACAGGGACCACAGATACGCAGTATTTT. Residues: CASSHQTGTTDTQYF.

This clonotype was seen a handful of times. V and J are TRBV5-4 and TRBJ2-7; 12 bases agree with TRBD1. The CDR3 has 16 residues. Trimming cost V 4 bases and J 7 bases; bases outside gene matches: 12. Per the germline V gene, CDR1 is SGHNT and CDR2 is YYREEE (reference sequence). This CDR3 is CASSKGTGGFSEEQYF. The CDR3 DNA follows: TGTGCCAGCAGCAAGGGGACAGGGGGCTTCTCGGAAGAGCAGTACTTC.

The chain joins TRBV6-1 to TRBJ2-5; D may be TRBD1 or TRBD2 (5 bases each). V was pared by 2 bases and J by 1 base, with 11 bases between. The CDR3 length is 15 residues. Germline CDR1 is MNHNS and CDR2 is SASEGT. CDR3 in DNA: TGTGCCAGCAGTGAACGGGGTGGGGGCCAAGAGACCCAGTACTTC. This gives the protein CASSERGGGQETQYF.

This clonotype has only one observation. This rearrangement joins TRBV20-1 to TRBJ2-7, with TRBD2 identical over 7 bases. This CDR3 is 16 amino acids long. The J segment lost 5 bases and the V segment lost 6 bases, leaving 19 bases of the junction unmatched. Germline V gives CDR1 DFQATT, CDR2 SNEGSKA (reference sequence). The chain's CDR3 is CSATSWGEGRRDEQYF. CDR3 nucleotides: TGCAGTGCCACCTCCTGGGGGGAGGGCCGGCGGGACGAGCAGTACTTC.

The CDR3 DNA follows: TGTGCCAGCAGGGGCCACCCGGGACTAGCGGGAGCCCTCGCCTACGAGCAGTACTTC. This codes for CASRGHPGLAGALAYEQYF. The rearrangement joins TRBV2 to TRBJ2-7, with TRBD2 matching 14 bases. J lost 2 bases, V lost 6 bases, and 15 bases had no gene match. Germline V gene lookup returns CDR1 SNHLY and CDR2 FYNNEI. The CDR3 covers 19 residues.

This clonotype has a handful of counts. The chain carries TRBV20-1 and TRBJ2-7, with 8 bases matching TRBD2. Germline CDR1 DFQATT, CDR2 SNEGSKA (reference sequence). Trimming at V came to 6 bases and at J to 2 bases, leaving 9 bases not matched to a gene. The CDR3 totals 14 residues. CDR3 region: CSAGTSGLTYEQYF. CDR3 DNA: TGCAGTGCGGGTACTAGCGGACTTACCTACGAGCAGTACTTC.

This chain links TRBV20-1 with TRBJ2-2; 9 bases align to TRBD2. The length of the CDR3 is 12 residues. V lost 7 bases to trimming and J lost 3 bases; unmatched junction nucleotides: 0. Germline V gene data show CDR1 as DFQATT and CDR2 as SNEGSKA (reference sequence). In DNA form, the CDR3 reads TGCAGTGGGACTAGCGACACCGGGGAGCTGTTTTTT. Encoded protein: CSGTSDTGELFF.

CDR3 in DNA: TGCGCCAGCAGTGAGATCCGTCGGGGGGTCTGTTTCACTGAAGCTTTCTTT. Translated: CASSEIRRGVCFTEAFF. V gene TRBV10-1 combines with J gene TRBJ1-1; possible D gene TRBD1, 5 bases. CDR3 length: 17 amino acids. CDR1 WNHNN and CDR2 SYGVQD come from the germline V gene (reference sequence). Trimming pared 2 bases from V and 4 bases from J, leaving 20 bases between.

This clonotype turned up a few times. The chain uses TRBV20-1 and TRBJ2-7; tentatively, D is TRBD2 (5 bases). Germline CDR1 and CDR2: DFQATT and SNEGSKA (reference sequence). With 8 bases removed from V and 1 base from J, the gap between germline ends came to 12 bases. This CDR3 is 12 amino acids long. The CDR3 here is CSLAPGSYEQYF. The CDR3 DNA reads as TGCAGTCTAGCCCCAGGTTCCTACGAGCAGTACTTC.

V usage is TRBV11-1 and J usage is TRBJ2-7, with 9 bases matching TRBD1. Germline V CDR1 and CDR2: SGHAT, FQDESV (reference sequence). Germline trimming cut 0 bases from V and 0 bases from J; bases unmatched to any gene: 6. There are 17 residues in the CDR3. The CDR3 is CASSLAQGQGSSYEQYF. Written as DNA, the CDR3 is TGTGCCAGCAGCTTAGCCCAGGGACAGGGATCCTCCTACGAGCAGTACTTC.

This clonotype has just a few counts. The chain uses TRBV15 and TRBJ2-3; possible D gene TRBD2, 6 bases. Germline CDR1 and CDR2: LNHNV and YYDKDF (reference sequence). With 5 bases removed from V and 3 bases from J, the gap between germline ends came to 21 bases. The CDR3 covers 17 residues. The CDR3: CATSSRQPSEWTDTQYF. The CDR3 region has the DNA TGTGCCACCAGCTCCCGCCAACCTAGCGAGTGGACAGATACGCAGTATTTT.

V usage is TRBV7-2 and J usage is TRBJ2-3; 14 bases are shared with TRBD2. Germline-derived CDR1 and CDR2 are SGHTA and FQGNSA. The CDR3 sequence is 16 residues long. V gave up 6 bases and J gave up 3 bases; unmatched junction bases: 5. The CDR3: CASSWGLAGDTDTQYF. DNA of the CDR3: TGTGCCAGCAGTTGGGGACTAGCGGGAGATACAGATACGCAGTATTTT.

V gene TRBV7-2 combines with J gene TRBJ2-3; 7 bases fit TRBD2. The germline CDR1 and CDR2 sequences are SGHTA and FQGNSA. The V and J ends lost 3 bases and 4 bases, in that order; junction bases with no gene match: 4. The CDR3 contains 14 residues. The CDR3 nucleotides are TGTGCCAGCAGCTTCCCTGGGGGGGCAGATACGCAGTATTTT. Its protein product is CASSFPGGADTQYF. Combining the CDR3 with reference TRBV7-2 and TRBJ2-3 gives the whole variable domain GAGVSQSPSNKVTEKGKDVELRCDPISGHTALYWYRQSLGQGLEFLIYFQGNSAPDKSGLPSDRFSAERTGGSVSTLTIQRTQQEDSAVYLCASSFPGGADTQYFGPGTRLTVL.

The CDR3 DNA reads as TGTGCCAGCAGTTCTTTACCCGACAGGGGGTATGGCTACACCTTC. Translated, it gives CASSSLPDRGYGYTF. The V and J genes are TRBV27 and TRBJ1-2; 9 bases line up with TRBD1. The J segment lost 5 bases and the V segment lost 4 bases, leaving 8 bases of the junction unmatched. The germline V gene encodes CDR1 MNHEY and CDR2 SMNVEV (reference sequence). This CDR3 is built from 15 residues.